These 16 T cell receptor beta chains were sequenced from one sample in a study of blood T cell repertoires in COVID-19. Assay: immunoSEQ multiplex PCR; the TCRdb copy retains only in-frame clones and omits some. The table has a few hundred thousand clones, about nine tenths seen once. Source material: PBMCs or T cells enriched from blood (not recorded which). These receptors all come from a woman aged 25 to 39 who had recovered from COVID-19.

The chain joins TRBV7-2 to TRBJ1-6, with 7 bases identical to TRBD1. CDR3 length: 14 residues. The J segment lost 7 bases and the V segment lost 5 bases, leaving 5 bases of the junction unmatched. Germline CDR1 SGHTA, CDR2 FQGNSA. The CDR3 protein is CASSVGTENSPLHF. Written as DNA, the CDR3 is TGTGCCAGCAGCGTGGGGACAGAGAATTCACCCCTCCACTTT.

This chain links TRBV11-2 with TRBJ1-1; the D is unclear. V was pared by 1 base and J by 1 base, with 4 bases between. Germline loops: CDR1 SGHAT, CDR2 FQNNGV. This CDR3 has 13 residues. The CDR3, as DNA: TGTGCCAGCAGCTTAGCGCGGAACACTGAAGCTTTCTTT. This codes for CASSLARNTEAFF. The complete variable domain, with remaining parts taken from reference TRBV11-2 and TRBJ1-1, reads EAGVAQSPRYKIIEKRQSVAFWCNPISGHATLYWYQQILGQGPKLLIQFQNNGVVDDSQLPKDRFSAERLKGVDSTLKIQPAKLEDSAVYLCASSLARNTEAFFGQGTRLTVV.

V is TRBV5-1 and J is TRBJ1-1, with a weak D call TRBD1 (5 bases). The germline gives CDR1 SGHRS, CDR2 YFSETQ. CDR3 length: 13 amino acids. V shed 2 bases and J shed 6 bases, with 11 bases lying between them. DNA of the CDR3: TGCGCCAGCAGCTTCGGGACTGCCCCTGAAGCTTTCTTT. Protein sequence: CASSFGTAPEAFF.

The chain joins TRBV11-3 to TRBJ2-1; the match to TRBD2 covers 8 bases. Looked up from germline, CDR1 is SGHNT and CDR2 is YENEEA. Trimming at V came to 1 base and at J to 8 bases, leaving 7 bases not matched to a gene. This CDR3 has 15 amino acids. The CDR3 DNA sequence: TGTGCCAGCAGCTTAGCCGGGAGGGTGATTGATGAGCAGTTCTTC. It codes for CASSLAGRVIDEQFF.

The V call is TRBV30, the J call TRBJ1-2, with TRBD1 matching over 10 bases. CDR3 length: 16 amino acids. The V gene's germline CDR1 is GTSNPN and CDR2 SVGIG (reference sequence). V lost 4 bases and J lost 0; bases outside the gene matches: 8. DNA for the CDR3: TGTGCCTGGACCATGGGACAGGGGAGAGCTAACTATGGCTACACCTTC. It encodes CAWTMGQGRANYGYTF.

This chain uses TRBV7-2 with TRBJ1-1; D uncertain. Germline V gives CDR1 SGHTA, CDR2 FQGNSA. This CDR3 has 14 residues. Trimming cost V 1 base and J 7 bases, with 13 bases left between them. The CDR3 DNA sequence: TGTGCCAGCAGCTTAGTGGCGAGGATGGGTGAAGCTTTCTTT. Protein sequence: CASSLVARMGEAFF.

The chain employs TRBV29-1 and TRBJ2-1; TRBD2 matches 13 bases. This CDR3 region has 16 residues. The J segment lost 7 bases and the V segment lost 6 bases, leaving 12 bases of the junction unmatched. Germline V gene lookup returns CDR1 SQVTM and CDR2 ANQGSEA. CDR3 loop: CSVEPPGLAGLNEQFF. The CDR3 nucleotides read TGCAGCGTCGAACCTCCGGGACTAGCGGGGTTGAATGAGCAGTTCTTC.

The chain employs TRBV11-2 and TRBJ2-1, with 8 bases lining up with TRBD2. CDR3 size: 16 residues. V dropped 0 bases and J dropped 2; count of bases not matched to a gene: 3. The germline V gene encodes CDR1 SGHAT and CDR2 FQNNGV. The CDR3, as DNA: TGTGCCAGCAGCTTAGAAATACTAGCGGCCTACAATGAGCAGTTCTTC. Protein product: CASSLEILAAYNEQFF.

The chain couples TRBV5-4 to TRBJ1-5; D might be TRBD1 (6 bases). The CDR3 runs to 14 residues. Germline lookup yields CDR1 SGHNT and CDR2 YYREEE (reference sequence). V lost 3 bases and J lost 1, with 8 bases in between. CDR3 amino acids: CASSSGVSNQPQHF. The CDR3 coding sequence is TGTGCCAGCAGCTCAGGGGTGAGCAATCAGCCCCAGCATTTT.

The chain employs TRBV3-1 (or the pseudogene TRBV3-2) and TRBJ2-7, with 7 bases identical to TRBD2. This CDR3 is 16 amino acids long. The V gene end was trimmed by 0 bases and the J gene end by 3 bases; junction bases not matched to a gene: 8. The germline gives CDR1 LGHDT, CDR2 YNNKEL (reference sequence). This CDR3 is CASSQDVASGIYEQYF. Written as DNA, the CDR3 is TGTGCCAGCAGCCAAGATGTGGCTAGCGGAATCTACGAGCAGTACTTC.

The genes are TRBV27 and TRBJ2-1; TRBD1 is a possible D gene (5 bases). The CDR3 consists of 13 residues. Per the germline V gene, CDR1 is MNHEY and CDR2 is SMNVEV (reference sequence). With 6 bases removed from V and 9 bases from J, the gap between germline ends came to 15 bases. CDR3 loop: CASRTLQGSEQFF. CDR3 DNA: TGTGCCAGCAGGACGCTTCAGGGTTCTGAGCAGTTCTTC.

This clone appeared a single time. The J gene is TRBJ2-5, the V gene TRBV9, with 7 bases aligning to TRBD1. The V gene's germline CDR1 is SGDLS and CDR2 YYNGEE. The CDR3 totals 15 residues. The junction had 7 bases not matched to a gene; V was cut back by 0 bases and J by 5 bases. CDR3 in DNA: TGTGCCAGCAGCGTAGTAGACAGGGATGGCGAGACCCAGTACTTC. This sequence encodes CASSVVDRDGETQYF.

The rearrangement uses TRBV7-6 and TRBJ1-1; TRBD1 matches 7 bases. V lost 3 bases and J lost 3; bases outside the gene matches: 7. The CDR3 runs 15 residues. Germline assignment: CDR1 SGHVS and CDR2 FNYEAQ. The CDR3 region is CASSLTGNRDTEAFF. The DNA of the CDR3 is TGTGCCAGCAGCTTGACAGGGAATAGGGACACTGAAGCTTTCTTT.

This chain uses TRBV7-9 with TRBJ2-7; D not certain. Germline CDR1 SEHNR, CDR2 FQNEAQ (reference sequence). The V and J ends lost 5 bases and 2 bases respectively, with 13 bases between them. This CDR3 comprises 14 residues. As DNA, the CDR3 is TGTGCCAGCAGCCCCCATACGGTGACCTACGAGCAGTACTTC. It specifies CASSPHTVTYEQYF.

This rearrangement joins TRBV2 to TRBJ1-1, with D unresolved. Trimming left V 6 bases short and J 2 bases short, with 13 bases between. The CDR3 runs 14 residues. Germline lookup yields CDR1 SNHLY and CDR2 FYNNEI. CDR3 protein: CASRAGIINTEAFF. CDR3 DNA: TGTGCCAGCAGAGCGGGGATTATAAACACTGAAGCTTTCTTT.

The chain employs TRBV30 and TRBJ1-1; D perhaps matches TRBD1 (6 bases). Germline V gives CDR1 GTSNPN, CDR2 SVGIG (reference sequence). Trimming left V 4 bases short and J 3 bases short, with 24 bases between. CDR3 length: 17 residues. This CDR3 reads CAWKPGQGSQADTEAFF. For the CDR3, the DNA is TGTGCCTGGAAACCCGGGCAGGGGTCGCAAGCGGACACTGAAGCTTTCTTT.